Presented here are 10 T cell receptor beta chains from one specimen sequenced in a study of low-dose radiotherapy and immunotherapy resistance in tumors. Primers used for first-strand cDNA, a TRAV- and TRBV-specific set, covered both alpha and beta chains. The PCR that amplified TCRs ran for 20 to 25 cycles, relying on a constant-region primer and a V-primer adapter. From the reads, TCRdb called clonotypes with MiXCR, one entry per CDR3 protein. This repertoire shows approximately 30,000 distinct CDR3 sequences, 49% found once; its top ten account for about 5.7%. Stated time point: after trial treatment. Described treatment: LDRT plus nivolumab, ipilimumab, low-dose cyclophosphamide and aspirin (RACIN trial). The starting material was PBMCs, obtained after low-dose radiotherapy plus immunotherapy. The receptor source for this set is a male donor with gallbladder cancer.

This clonotype was seen ten or more times. The chain recombines TRBV14 with TRBJ1-1; 7 bases line up with TRBD1. The germline V gene encodes CDR1 SGHDN and CDR2 FVKESK. The CDR3 length is 14 residues. Trimming took 5 bases from V and 7 from J; bases not matched to a gene: 10. CDR3 sequence reads: CASSIRQGMSEAFF. The CDR3 DNA sequence: TGTGCCAGCAGCATCCGACAGGGAATGAGTGAAGCTTTCTTT.

As for this clonotype: A far larger clone is just one base off, so this is likely a read error. The genes are TRBV28 and TRBJ2-1; TRBD1 might be the D (5 bases). Germline CDR1 and CDR2: MDHEN and SYDVKM. With 5 bases removed from V and 10 bases from J, the gap between germline ends came to 9 bases. The CDR3 extends over 11 amino acids. The CDR3 region is CASSPWGEQFF. CDR3 DNA sequence: TGTGCCAGCAGTCCGTGGGGCGAGCAGTTCTTC.

Relative to its sample, this clonotype is medium-sized. The junction shows a germline mismatch at one end, possibly a read error. The chain uses TRBV7-2 and TRBJ2-4, with D perhaps matching TRBD1 (6 bases). There are 16 residues in the CDR3. Germline values: CDR1 SGHTA, CDR2 FQGNSA. The CDR3 here is CASSQPLQGSKNIQYF. CDR3 sequence (DNA): TGCGCCAGCAGCCAGCCACTACAGGGTTCCAAAAACATTCAGTACTTC.

This clonotype was counted at least ten times. V gene TRBV20-1 combines with J gene TRBJ1-1; possible D gene TRBD1, 6 bases. Germline V CDR1 and CDR2: DFQATT, SNEGSKA (reference sequence). CDR3 length: 13 amino acids. V shed 3 bases and J shed 2 bases, with 10 bases lying between them. The CDR3 sequence is CSASGRGNTEAFF. The CDR3 DNA reads TGCAGTGCTAGCGGCAGGGGTAACACTGAAGCTTTCTTT.

By proportion, this clonotype is medium-sized (0.01 to 0.1%). The chain carries TRBV5-6 and TRBJ2-7; the match to TRBD1 covers 12 bases. The CDR3 consists of 15 residues. J gave up 3 bases and V 5 bases, and 6 bases lay outside the gene matches. CDR1 SGHDT and CDR2 YYEEEE come from the germline V gene. The CDR3 sequence: CASRPRDRGLYEQYF. The CDR3 DNA reads TGTGCCAGCAGGCCTCGGGACAGGGGGCTCTACGAGCAGTACTTC.

The genes are TRBV6-2 or TRBV6-3 and TRBJ1-2, with D tentatively TRBD1 (5 bases). Trimming took 5 bases from V and 0 from J, leaving 16 bases between them. This CDR3 spans 16 amino acids. Germline CDR1 is MNHEY and CDR2 is SVGEGT. In nucleotides, the CDR3 is TGTGCCAGCAGTGAATCGACAGCCTCTTCTAACTATGGCTACACCTTC. Amino acid sequence: CASSESTASSNYGYTF.

This clonotype was detected many times. The chain joins TRBV12-3 or TRBV12-4 to TRBJ2-6; no clear D gene. The CDR3 runs to 16 residues. The V end lost 3 bases, the J end lost 4 bases, and 13 bases lay between the germline ends. CDR3 region: CASSLASAKGANVLTF. In nucleotides, the CDR3 is TGTGCCAGCAGTTTGGCCAGTGCCAAAGGGGCCAACGTCCTGACTTTC.

Ten or more counts support this clonotype. V and J are TRBV7-9 and TRBJ1-2, with a possible D match to TRBD1 (5 bases). With 1 base removed from V and 6 bases from J, the gap between germline ends came to 15 bases. Per the germline V gene, CDR1 is SEHNR and CDR2 is FQNEAQ (reference sequence). The CDR3 contains 15 residues. The CDR3 loop reads CASSLVVGTDNGYTF. The CDR3 DNA follows: TGTGCCAGCAGCTTAGTTGTCGGGACGGATAATGGCTACACCTTC.

The chain couples TRBV29-1 to TRBJ1-2; D is perhaps TRBD1 (5 bases). Germline lookup yields CDR1 SQVTM and CDR2 ANQGSEA. Trimming pared 6 bases from V and 5 bases from J, leaving 22 bases between. CDR3 length: 15 amino acids. The CDR3 DNA reads TGCAGCGTCCCCCCGTCCCAGGGAGTACAATATGGCTACACCTTC. Translating it yields CSVPPSQGVQYGYTF.

This clonotype was counted many times. The V call is TRBV5-1, the J call TRBJ1-6, with TRBD1 identical over 9 bases. The CDR3 totals 15 residues. Trimming at V came to 4 bases and at J to 7 bases, leaving 6 bases not matched to a gene. Germline CDR1 is SGHRS and CDR2 is YFSETQ. CDR3 amino acids: CASSAGTGKNSPLHF. CDR3 coding DNA: TGCGCCAGCAGCGCAGGGACAGGGAAAAATTCACCCCTCCACTTT. Using reference TRBV5-1 and TRBJ1-6 for the parts outside the CDR3, the full variable domain is KAGVTQTPRYLIKTRGQQVTLSCSPISGHRSVSWYQQTPGQGLQFLFEYFSETQRNKGNFPGRFSGRQFSNSRSEMNVSTLELGDSALYLCASSAGTGKNSPLHFGNGTRLTVT.